This T cell receptor (beta chain) emerged from a study of shared clonotypes between healthy human individuals. Whole-study context: Ranging from 18 to 49 in age, donors were a couple of women and three men. For every donor, three CD4 naive, three CD4 memory, two CD8 naive and one CD8 memory plates were used.

This CDR3 spans 14 amino acids. Germline CDR1 is SGHTA and CDR2 is FQGNSA. The ends lost 5 bases at V and 2 bases at J; junction bases unmatched: 4. Overall study findings and caveats: How much donors shared clonotypes was expected to be affected by sequencing depth. Against clonotypes common to all four donors, non-shared ones had lower generation probabilities.

As regards this clone: The antigen is unknown. Given a much more abundant clone one base away, this may be a read error.

Repertoires were generated with immunoSEQ multiplex PCR, while TCRdb's copy carries only in-frame clones and drops some. The data show about a million clones, approximately 80% seen once. The source is a man in his late teens or twenties in good health. Some clones in this sample may be carry-over from other donors' samples. The sample taken for sequencing was memory CD4+ T cells from PBMCs. This sample's subset: CD45RA-negative fraction. The rearrangement links TRBV7-2 to TRBJ2-7, with TRBD1 matching 9 bases. Here the CDR3 DNA reads TGTGCCAGCAGCCCCGGGACAGGGACCTACGAGCAGTACTTC. Residues: CASSPGTGTYEQYF.